The 4 T cell receptor beta chains below all came from one sample that was sequenced in a study of cytotoxic CD8 clonotypes in ibrutinib-treated CLL. Using immunoSEQ multiplex PCR, the repertoire was profiled, and TCRdb retains in-frame clones only, with some absent. The profile shows approximately 22,000 clones, around 68% of them singletons. Sample: PBMCs, taken before ibrutinib treatment. The origin of the receptors is a human donor with chronic lymphocytic leukemia.

The chain employs TRBV5-1 and TRBJ2-7, with 9 bases lining up with TRBD1. CDR1 and CDR2 from the germline V gene are SGHRS and YFSETQ. The CDR3 spans 15 residues. The V gene end was trimmed by 4 bases and the J gene end by 4 bases; junction bases not matched to a gene: 9. Here the CDR3 DNA reads TGCGCCAGCAGCAGGGACAGGGACCCATCATACGAGCAGTACTTC. This encodes CASSRDRDPSYEQYF.

The chain recombines TRBV27 with TRBJ2-7; D ambiguous. V lost 5 bases, J lost 6 bases, and 11 bases lay in between. Germline V gene data show CDR1 as MNHEY and CDR2 as SMNVEV (reference sequence). The CDR3 extends over 12 amino acids. The CDR3 DNA sequence: TGTGCCAGCAGTCCAGACTGGGGCGAGCAGTACTTC. Amino acids: CASSPDWGEQYF.

The DNA for the CDR3 is TGTGCCAGCAGCGGCCCTTCATGGGAGCAGTACTTC. The encoded protein is CASSGPSWEQYF. The rearrangement uses TRBV9 and TRBJ2-7; no clear D. CDR1 and CDR2 (germline): SGDLS, YYNGEE. The V end lost 3 bases, the J end lost 7 bases, and 11 bases lay between the germline ends. CDR3 length equals 12 residues. Together with reference TRBV9 and TRBJ2-7, the CDR3 gives the full variable domain: DSGVTQTPKHLITATGQRVTLRCSPRSGDLSVYWYQQSLDQGLQFLIQYYNGEERAKGNILERFSAQQFPDLHSELNLSSLELGDSALYFCASSGPSWEQYFGPGTRLTVT.

The V gene is TRBV5-4, the J gene TRBJ2-3, with 9 bases lining up with TRBD2. Trimming took 10 bases from V and 2 from J; bases not matched to a gene: 8. From germline, CDR1 is SGHNT and CDR2 YYREEE (reference sequence). The CDR3 loop spans 14 amino acids. DNA for the CDR3: TGTGCCGGGGGTTCTAGCGGGATCACAGATACGCAGTATTTT. Translating gives CAGGSSGITDTQYF. Full variable domain (rest looked up from reference TRBV5-4 and TRBJ2-3): ETGVTQSPTHLIKTRGQQVTLRCSSQSGHNTVSWYQQALGQGPQFIFQYYREEENGRGNFPPRFSGLQFPNYSSELNVNALELDDSALYLCAGGSSGITDTQYFGPGTRLTVL.